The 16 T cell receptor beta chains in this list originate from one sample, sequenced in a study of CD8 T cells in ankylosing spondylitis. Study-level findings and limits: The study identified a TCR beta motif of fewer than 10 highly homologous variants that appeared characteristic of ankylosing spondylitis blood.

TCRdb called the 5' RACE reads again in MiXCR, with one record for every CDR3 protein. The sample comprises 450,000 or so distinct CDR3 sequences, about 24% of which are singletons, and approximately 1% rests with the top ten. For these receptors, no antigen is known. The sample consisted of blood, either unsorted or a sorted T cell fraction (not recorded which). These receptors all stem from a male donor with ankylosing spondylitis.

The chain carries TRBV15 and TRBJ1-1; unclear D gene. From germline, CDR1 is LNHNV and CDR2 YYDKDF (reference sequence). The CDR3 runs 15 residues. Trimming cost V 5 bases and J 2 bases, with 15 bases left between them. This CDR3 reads CATSGGLWVNTEAFF. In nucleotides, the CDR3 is TGTGCCACCAGCGGAGGGCTATGGGTTAACACTGAAGCTTTCTTT. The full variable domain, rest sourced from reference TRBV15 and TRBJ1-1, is DAMVIQNPRYQVTQFGKPVTLSCSQTLNHNVMYWYQQKSSQAPKLLFHYYDKDFNNEADTPDNFQSRRPNTSFCFLDIRSPGLGDTAMYLCATSGGLWVNTEAFFGQGTRLTVV.

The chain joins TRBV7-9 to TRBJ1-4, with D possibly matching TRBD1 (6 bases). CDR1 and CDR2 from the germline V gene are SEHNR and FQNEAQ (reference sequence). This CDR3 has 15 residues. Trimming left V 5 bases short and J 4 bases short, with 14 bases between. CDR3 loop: CASSVRGAHNEKLFF. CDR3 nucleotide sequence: TGTGCCAGCAGCGTTCGGGGGGCTCATAATGAAAAACTGTTTTTT.

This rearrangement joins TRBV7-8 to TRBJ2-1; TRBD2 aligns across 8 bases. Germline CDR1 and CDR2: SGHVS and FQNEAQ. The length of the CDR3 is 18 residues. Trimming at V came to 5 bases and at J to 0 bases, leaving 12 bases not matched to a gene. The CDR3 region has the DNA TGTGCCAGCAGCGGACTAAAGAGGAGCGGGAGCTCCTACAATGAGCAGTTCTTC. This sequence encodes CASSGLKRSGSSYNEQFF.

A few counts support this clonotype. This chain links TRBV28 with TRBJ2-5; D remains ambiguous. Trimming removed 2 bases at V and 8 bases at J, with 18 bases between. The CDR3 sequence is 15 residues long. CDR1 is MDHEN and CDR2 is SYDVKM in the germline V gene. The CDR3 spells CASSLGSPSLVTQYF. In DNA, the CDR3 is TGTGCCAGCAGTTTAGGTAGTCCGTCGCTAGTTACCCAGTACTTC.

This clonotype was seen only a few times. The CDR3 sequence: CASTGGGSGEQYV. The CDR3 DNA reads as TGTGCCAGCACCGGGGGGGGATCGGGCGAGCAGTACGTC. The V and J genes are TRBV12-3 or TRBV12-4 and TRBJ2-7, with TRBD2 identical over 8 bases. CDR3 length equals 13 residues. V shed 7 bases and J 6 bases; nucleotides not matched to a gene: 8.

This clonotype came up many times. The CDR3 region is CASSLDGREKLFF. As DNA, the CDR3 is TGTGCCAGCAGCCTGGACGGTCGGGAAAAACTGTTTTTT. The chain is built from TRBV12-3 or TRBV12-4 and TRBJ1-4; D unclear. The ends were cut back, 6 bases at V and 8 bases at J, with 13 bases in the middle. CDR3 size: 13 residues.

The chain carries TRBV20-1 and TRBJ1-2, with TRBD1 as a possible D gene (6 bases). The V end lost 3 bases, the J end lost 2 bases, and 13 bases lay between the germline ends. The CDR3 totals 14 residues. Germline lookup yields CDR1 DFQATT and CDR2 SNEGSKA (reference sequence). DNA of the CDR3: TGCAGTGCTAGTCCTAGGGGGTTAAACTATGGCTACACCTTC. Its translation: CSASPRGLNYGYTF.

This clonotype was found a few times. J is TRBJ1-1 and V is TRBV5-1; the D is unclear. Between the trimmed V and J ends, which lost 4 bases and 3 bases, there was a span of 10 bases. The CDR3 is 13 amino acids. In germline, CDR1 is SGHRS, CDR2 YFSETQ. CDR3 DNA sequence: TGCGCCAGCAGCAAGGACCCGGACACTGAAGCTTTCTTT. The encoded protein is CASSKDPDTEAFF.

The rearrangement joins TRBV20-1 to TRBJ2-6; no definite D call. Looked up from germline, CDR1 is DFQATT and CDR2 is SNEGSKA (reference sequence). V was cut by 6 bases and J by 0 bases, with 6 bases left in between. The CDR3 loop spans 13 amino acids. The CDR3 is CSAEYSGANVLTF. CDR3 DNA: TGCAGTGCAGAATACTCTGGGGCCAACGTCCTGACTTTC.

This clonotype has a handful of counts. The CDR3 sequence: CASGKGVRQNTEAFF. The CDR3 DNA reads as TGTGCCAGCGGAAAGGGTGTGCGGCAGAACACTGAAGCTTTCTTT. The chain combines TRBV6-1 with TRBJ1-1; D call uncertain. Germline loops: CDR1 MNHNS, CDR2 SASEGT. The CDR3 has 15 residues. The V and J ends lost 8 bases and 1 base respectively, with 17 bases between them.

The CDR3 sequence: CATSDTRTGTSEAFF. The CDR3 DNA reads as TGTGCCACCAGTGATACCCGGACAGGGACAAGTGAAGCTTTCTTT. This chain uses TRBV24-1 with TRBJ1-1; 8 bases align to TRBD1. The CDR3 loop spans 15 amino acids. V lost 3 bases and J lost 7; bases outside the gene matches: 9. Germline CDR1 and CDR2: KGHDR and SFDVKD.

CDR3 protein: CASSRDTRTIYNEQFF. CDR3 in DNA: TGTGCCAGCAGCCGAGATACCCGGACAATCTACAATGAGCAGTTCTTC. This chain links TRBV3-1 with TRBJ2-1; D possibly corresponds to TRBD1 (5 bases). Trimming shortened V by 4 bases and J by 3 bases, and 16 bases separated the two germline ends. Germline loops: CDR1 LGHDT, CDR2 YNNKEL (reference sequence). The CDR3 is 16 residues long.

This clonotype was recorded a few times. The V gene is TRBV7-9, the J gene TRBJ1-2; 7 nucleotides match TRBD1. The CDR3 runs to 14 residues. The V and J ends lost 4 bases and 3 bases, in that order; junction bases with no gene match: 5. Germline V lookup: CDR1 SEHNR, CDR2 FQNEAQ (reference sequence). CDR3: CASSYGQDYYGYTF. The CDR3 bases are TGTGCCAGCAGCTACGGACAGGACTACTATGGCTACACCTTC.

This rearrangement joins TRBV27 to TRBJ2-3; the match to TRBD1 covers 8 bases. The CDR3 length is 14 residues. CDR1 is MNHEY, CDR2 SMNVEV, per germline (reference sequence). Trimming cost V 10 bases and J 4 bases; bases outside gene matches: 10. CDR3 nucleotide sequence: TGTGCCACCGCAAGGACAGGGCGCCCAGATACGCAGTATTTT. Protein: CATARTGRPDTQYF.

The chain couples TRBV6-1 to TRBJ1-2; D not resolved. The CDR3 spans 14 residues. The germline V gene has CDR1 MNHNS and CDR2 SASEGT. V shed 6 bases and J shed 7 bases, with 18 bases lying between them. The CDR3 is CASSLSTSLGGYTF. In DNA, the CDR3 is TGTGCCAGCAGCCTCTCGACGTCGTTAGGTGGCTACACCTTC.

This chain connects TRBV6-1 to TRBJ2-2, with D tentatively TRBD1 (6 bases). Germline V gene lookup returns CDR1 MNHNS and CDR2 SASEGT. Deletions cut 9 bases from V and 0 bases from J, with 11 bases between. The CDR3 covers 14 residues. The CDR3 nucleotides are TGTGCCAGTAGCTGGACAGCGAACACCGGGGAGCTGTTTTTT. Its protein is CASSWTANTGELFF.